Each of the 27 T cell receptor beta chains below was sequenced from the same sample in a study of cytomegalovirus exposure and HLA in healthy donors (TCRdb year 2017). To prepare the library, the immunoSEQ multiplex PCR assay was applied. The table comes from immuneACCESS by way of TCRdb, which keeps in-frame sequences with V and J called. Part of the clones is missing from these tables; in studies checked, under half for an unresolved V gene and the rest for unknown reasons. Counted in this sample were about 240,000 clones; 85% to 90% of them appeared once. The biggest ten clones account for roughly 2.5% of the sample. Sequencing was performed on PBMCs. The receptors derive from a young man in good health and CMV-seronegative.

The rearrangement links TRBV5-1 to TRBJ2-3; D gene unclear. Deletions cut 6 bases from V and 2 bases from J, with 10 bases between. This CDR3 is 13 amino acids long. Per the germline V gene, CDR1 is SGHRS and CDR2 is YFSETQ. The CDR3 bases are TGCGCCAGCACTGGGCAGTTCACAGATACGCAGTATTTT. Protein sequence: CASTGQFTDTQYF.

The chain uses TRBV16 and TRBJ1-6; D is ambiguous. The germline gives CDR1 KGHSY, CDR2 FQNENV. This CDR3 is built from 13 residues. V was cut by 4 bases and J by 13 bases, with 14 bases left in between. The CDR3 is CASSPDWGAPLHF. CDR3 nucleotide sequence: TGTGCCAGCAGCCCAGACTGGGGAGCGCCCCTCCACTTT.

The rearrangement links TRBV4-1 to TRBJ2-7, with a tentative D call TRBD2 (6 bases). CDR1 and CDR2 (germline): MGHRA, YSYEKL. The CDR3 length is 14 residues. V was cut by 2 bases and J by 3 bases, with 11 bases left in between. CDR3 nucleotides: TGCGCCAGCAGCCAACGACTAGGGATCTACGAGCAGTACTTC. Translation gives CASSQRLGIYEQYF.

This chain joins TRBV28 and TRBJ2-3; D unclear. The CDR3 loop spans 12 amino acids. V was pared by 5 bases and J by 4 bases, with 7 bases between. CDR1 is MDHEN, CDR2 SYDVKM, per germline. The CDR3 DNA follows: TGTGCCAGCAGTACCCTATCAGATACGCAGTATTTT. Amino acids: CASSTLSDTQYF. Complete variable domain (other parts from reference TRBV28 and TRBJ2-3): DVKVTQSSRYLVKRTGEKVFLECVQDMDHENMFWYRQDPGLGLRLIYFSYDVKMKEKGDIPEGYSVSREKKERFSLILESASTNQTSMYLCASSTLSDTQYFGPGTRLTVL.

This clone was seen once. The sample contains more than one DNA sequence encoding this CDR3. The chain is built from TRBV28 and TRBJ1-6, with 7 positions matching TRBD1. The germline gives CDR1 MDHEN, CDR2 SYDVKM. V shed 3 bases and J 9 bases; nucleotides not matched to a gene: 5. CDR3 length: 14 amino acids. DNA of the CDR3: TGTGCCAGCAGTTTGGGCCAGGGGGGTTCACCCCTCCACTTT. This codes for CASSLGQGGSPLHF.

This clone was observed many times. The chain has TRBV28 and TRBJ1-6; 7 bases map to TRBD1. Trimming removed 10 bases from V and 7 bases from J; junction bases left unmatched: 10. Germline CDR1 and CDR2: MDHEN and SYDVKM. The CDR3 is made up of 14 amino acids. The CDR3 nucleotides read TGTGCCATCCCTGGTAGGGGGCGGAATTCACCCCTCCACTTT. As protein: CAIPGRGRNSPLHF.

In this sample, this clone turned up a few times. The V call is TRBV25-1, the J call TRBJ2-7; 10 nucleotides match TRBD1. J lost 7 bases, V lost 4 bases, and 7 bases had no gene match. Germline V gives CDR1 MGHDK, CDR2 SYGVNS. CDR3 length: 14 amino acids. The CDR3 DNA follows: TGTGCCAGCAGTGTGGTTGACAGGGGGCGGGAGCAGTACTTC. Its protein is CASSVVDRGREQYF.

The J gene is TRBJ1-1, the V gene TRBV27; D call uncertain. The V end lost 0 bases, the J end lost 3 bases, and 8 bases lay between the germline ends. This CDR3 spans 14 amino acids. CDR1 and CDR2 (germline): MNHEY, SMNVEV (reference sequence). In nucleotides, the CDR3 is TGTGCCAGCAGTTTATCCCCGTTTGACACTGAAGCTTTCTTT. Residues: CASSLSPFDTEAFF.

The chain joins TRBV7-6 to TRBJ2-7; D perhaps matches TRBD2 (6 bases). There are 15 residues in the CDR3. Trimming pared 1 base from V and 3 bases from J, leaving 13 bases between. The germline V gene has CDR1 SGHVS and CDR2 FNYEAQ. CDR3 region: CASSLEAEGDYEQYF. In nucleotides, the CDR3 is TGTGCCAGCAGCTTAGAGGCGGAGGGCGACTACGAGCAGTACTTC.

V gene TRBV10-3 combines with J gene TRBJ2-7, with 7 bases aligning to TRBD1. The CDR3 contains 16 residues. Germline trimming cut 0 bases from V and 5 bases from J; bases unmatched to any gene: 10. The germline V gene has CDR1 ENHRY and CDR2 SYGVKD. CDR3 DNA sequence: TGTGCCATCAGTGAGTCGGGGAGACAGGGTACCCACGAGCAGTACTTC. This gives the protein CAISESGRQGTHEQYF.

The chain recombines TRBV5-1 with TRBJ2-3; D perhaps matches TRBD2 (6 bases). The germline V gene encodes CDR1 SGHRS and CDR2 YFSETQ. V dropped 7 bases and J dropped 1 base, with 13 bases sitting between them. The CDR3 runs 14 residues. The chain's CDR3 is CASGRDLRTDTQYF. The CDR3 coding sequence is TGCGCCAGCGGAAGGGACTTACGCACAGATACGCAGTATTTT.

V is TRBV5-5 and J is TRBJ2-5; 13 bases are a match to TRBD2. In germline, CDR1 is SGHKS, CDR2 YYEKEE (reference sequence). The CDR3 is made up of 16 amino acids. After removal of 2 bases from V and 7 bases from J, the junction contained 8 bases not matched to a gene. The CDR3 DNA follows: TGTGCCAGCAGCTTACTAGCGGGAGGGCCGGTAGTGACCCAGTACTTC. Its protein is CASSLLAGGPVVTQYF.

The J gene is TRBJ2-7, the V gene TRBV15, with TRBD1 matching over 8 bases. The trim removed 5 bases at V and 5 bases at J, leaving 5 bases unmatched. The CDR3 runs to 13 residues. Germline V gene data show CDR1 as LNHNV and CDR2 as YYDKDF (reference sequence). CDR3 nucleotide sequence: TGTGCCACCAGCCATTACAGGGGGAACGAGCAGTACTTC. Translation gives CATSHYRGNEQYF.

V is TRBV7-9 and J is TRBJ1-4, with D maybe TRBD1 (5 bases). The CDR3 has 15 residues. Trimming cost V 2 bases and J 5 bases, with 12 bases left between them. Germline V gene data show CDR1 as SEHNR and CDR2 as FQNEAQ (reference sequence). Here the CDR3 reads CASSLRQSLNEKLFF. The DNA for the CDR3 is TGTGCCAGCAGCTTAAGACAGAGTTTAAATGAAAAACTGTTTTTT.

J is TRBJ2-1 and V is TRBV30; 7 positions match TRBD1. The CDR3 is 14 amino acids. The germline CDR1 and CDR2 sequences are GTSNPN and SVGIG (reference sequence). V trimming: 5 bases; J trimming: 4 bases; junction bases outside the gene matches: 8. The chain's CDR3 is CAWDTGTEYNEQFF. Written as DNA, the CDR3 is TGTGCCTGGGACACCGGGACAGAATACAATGAGCAGTTCTTC.

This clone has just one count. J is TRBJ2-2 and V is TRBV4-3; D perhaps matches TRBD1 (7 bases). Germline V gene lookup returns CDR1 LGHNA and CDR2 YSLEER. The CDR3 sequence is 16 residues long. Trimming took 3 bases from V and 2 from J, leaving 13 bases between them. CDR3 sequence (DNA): TGCGCCAGCAGCCAGGAGGGGGCAACCAACACCGGGGAGCTGTTTTTT. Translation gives CASSQEGATNTGELFF.

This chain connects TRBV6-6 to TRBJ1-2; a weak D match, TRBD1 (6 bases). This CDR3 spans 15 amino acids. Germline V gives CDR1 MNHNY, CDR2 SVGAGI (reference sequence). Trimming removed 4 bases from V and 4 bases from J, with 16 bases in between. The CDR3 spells CASSLTTGKLYGYTF. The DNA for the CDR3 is TGTGCCAGCAGTTTGACCACAGGGAAACTCTATGGCTACACCTTC.

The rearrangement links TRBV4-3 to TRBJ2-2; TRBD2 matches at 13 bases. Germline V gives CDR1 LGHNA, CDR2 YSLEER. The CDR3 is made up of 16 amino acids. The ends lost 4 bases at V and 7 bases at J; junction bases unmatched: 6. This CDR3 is CASSLLAGGPVGELFF. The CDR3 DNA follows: TGCGCCAGCAGCCTACTAGCGGGAGGGCCTGTCGGGGAGCTGTTTTTT.

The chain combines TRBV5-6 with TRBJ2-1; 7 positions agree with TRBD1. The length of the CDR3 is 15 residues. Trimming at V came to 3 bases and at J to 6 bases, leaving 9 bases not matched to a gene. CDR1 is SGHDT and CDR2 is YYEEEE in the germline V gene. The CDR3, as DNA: TGTGCCAGCAGCTCCCCGGACAGGTTGATCAATGAGCAGTTCTTC. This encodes CASSSPDRLINEQFF.

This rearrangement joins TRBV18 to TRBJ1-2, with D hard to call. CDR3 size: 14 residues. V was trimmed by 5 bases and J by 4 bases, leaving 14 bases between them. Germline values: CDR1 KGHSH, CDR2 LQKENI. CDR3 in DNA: TGTGCCAGCTCAAAGACCCAAACGGGCTATGGCTACACCTTC. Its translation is CASSKTQTGYGYTF.

DNA for the CDR3: TGTGCCAGCAGCTTGGAGGGGTATAATGAAAAACTGTTTTTT. Encoded protein: CASSLEGYNEKLFF. This chain connects TRBV5-6 to TRBJ1-4, with a weak D call TRBD1 (5 bases). Germline V gene data show CDR1 as SGHDT and CDR2 as YYEEEE. The CDR3 extends over 14 amino acids. V was cut by 0 bases and J by 4 bases, with 7 bases left in between.

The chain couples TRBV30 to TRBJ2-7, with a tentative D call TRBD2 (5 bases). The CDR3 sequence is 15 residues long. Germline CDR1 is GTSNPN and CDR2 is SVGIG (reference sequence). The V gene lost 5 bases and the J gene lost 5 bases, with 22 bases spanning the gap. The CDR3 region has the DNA TGTGCCTGGTCGGCTACGAAAAAGGCCGGGGACGAGCAGTACTTC. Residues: CAWSATKKAGDEQYF.

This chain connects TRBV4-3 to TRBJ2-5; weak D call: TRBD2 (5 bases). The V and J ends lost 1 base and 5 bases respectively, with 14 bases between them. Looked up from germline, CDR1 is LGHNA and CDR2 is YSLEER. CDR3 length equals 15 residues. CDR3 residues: CASSQGYGVRETQYF. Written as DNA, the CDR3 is TGCGCCAGCAGCCAAGGCTACGGGGTTCGGGAGACCCAGTACTTC.

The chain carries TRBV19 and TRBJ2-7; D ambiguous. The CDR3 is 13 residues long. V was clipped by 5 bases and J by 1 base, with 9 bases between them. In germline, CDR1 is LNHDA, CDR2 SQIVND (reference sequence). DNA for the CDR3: TGTGCCAGTAGTTTGGCGGATTCCTACGAGCAGTACTTC. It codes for CASSLADSYEQYF.

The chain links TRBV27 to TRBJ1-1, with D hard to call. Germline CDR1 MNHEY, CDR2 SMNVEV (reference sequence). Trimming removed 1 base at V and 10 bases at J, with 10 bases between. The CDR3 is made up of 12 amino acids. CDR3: CASSLLYGVAFF. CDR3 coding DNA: TGTGCCAGCAGTTTATTGTACGGGGTAGCTTTCTTT.

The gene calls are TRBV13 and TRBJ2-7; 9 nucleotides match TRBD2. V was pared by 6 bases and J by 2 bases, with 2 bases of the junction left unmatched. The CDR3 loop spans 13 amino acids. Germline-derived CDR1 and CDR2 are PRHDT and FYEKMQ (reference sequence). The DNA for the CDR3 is TGTGCCAGCAGTCTAGCGGGGCCCTACGAGCAGTACTTC. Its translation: CASSLAGPYEQYF.

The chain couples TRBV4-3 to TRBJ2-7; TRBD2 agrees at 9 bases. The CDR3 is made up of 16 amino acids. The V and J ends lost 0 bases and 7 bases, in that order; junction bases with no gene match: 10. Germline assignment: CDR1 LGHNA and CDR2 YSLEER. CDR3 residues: CASSQDGGRALWEQYF. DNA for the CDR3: TGCGCCAGCAGCCAAGACGGCGGGAGGGCCCTATGGGAGCAGTACTTC.